This TCR beta chain was obtained from a study of blood T cells in healthy people across ages. Study-wide findings and caveats: CMV infection status of these donors was not known.

As to this clonotype: Its antigen remains unidentified.

For the second PCR, which ran for roughly 6 to 11 cycles, a sample-barcoded 5' primer and a J-beta primer mix were used. TCRdb recomputed calls from the 5' RACE reads with MiXCR, one row per CDR3 protein. The data hold over 1,300,000 distinct CDR3 sequences, with approximately 59% observed a single time. The receptor comes from a man aged 18 to 30 in good health. The sequencing input was blood.

The CDR3: CASHPGRETYNEQFF. The CDR3 nucleotides are TGTGCCAGTCATCCGGGACGGGAGACTTACAATGAGCAGTTCTTC. This chain uses TRBV27 with TRBJ2-1, with a possible D match to TRBD2 (6 bases). From germline, CDR1 is MNHEY and CDR2 SMNVEV (reference sequence). CDR3 length: 15 amino acids. V was trimmed by 9 bases and J by 4 bases, leaving 19 bases between them.